The sequence of this T cell receptor beta chain was determined in a study of beta chain features in type 1 diabetes. General study points: Cells that show high TCR expression could be over-represented by cDNA sequencing. Possible PCR preference for shorter templates applied equally to patients and controls. The naive, central memory and Treg TCRB repertoires looked more alike in patients than they did in healthy donors. There was a moderate but significant shortening of TCRB CDR3s in all four CD4+ subsets of Type 1 diabetes patients.

This clone was counted between two and nine times. Its cognate antigen is unknown. The study reverse transcribed the entire isolated RNA, so it sequenced expressed TCRB transcripts. Measured with immunoSEQ multiplex PCR; TCRdb has only the in-frame clones, and not every one. The sample includes under 130,000 clones, about 26% seen only once; the top ten take around 0.5%. This CDR3 has 13 residues. V shed 8 bases, J shed 3 bases, and the junction held 1 base outside the gene matches. This clonotype was sampled from a woman aged 18-29 years with type 1 diabetes. Sample: central memory CD4+ T cells from blood. The chain couples TRBV23-1 to TRBJ2-2; TRBD1 aligns across 9 bases. TRBV23-1 is sorted into the ORF group, with uncertain function. The CDR3: CASRDRDTGELFF. CDR3 nucleotide sequence: TGCGCCAGCCGGGACAGGGACACCGGGGAGCTGTTTTTT.